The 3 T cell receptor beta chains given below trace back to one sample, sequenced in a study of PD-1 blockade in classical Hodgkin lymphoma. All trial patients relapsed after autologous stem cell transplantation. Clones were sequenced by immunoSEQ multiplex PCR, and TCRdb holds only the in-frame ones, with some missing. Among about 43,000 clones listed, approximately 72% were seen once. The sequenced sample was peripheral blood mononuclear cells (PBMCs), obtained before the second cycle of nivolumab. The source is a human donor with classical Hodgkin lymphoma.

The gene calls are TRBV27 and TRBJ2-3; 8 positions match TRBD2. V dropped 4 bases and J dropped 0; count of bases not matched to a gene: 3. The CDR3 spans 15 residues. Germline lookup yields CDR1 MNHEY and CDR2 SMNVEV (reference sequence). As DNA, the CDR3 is TGTGCCAGCAGTTCTGTAGCGGGGAGCACAGATACGCAGTATTTT. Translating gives CASSSVAGSTDTQYF.

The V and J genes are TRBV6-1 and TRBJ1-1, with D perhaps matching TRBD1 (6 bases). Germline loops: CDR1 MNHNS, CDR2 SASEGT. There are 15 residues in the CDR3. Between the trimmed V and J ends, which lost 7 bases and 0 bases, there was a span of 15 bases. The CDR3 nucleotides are TGTGCCAGCATCCTAGAGGGGGTTCTGAACACTGAAGCTTTCTTT. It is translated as CASILEGVLNTEAFF.

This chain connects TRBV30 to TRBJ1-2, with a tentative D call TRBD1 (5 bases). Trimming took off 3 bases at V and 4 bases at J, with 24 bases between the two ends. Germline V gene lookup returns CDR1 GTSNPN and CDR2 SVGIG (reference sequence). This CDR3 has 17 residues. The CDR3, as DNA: TGTGCCTGGAGGCTATTCTCCCGGGGCCGACTTTCCTATGGCTACACCTTC. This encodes CAWRLFSRGRLSYGYTF.